The 8 T cell receptor beta chains reported below all come from one sample, sequenced in a study of blood T cell repertoires in COVID-19. Sequencing was performed with immunoSEQ multiplex PCR; in TCRdb, only in-frame clones are kept and a portion is missing. The data show approximately 230,000 clones, approximately 90% seen once. Sample: peripheral blood. The receptors originated from a man younger than 35 with active or convalescent COVID-19.

The genes are TRBV3-1 (or the pseudogene TRBV3-2) and TRBJ2-3, with a tentative D call TRBD1 (7 bases). Germline values: CDR1 LGHDT, CDR2 YNNKEL (reference sequence). The CDR3 runs to 15 residues. V dropped 4 bases and J dropped 6 bases, with 17 bases sitting between them. CDR3 protein: CASSPRGASGDTQYF. The CDR3 DNA follows: TGTGCCAGCAGCCCCAGGGGGGCGTCGGGGGATACGCAGTATTTT.

The chain employs TRBV2 and TRBJ2-7; possible D gene TRBD1, 5 bases. Germline CDR1 is SNHLY and CDR2 is FYNNEI. CDR3 length: 12 amino acids. Trimming pared 4 bases from V and 3 bases from J, leaving 7 bases between. As DNA, the CDR3 is TGTGCCAGCAGTGTAGACAGCTACGAGCAGTACTTC. Residues: CASSVDSYEQYF.

The chain employs TRBV10-1 and TRBJ2-3, with TRBD2 matching over 8 bases. Trimming at V came to 5 bases and at J to 8 bases, leaving 12 bases not matched to a gene. Per germline, CDR1 WNHNN and CDR2 SYGVQD (reference sequence). This CDR3 has 15 residues. The CDR3 DNA sequence: TGCGCCAGCAGTAGGACTAGCATCCCTCCTACTACGCAGTATTTT. It is translated as CASSRTSIPPTTQYF.

This chain uses TRBV23-1 with TRBJ2-5; 7 nucleotides match TRBD1. TRBV23-1 belongs to the ORF category, with a function that is uncertain. J gave up 5 bases and V 4 bases, and 13 bases lay outside the gene matches. CDR3 length: 16 amino acids. The DNA for the CDR3 is TGCGCCAGCAGTCGCGCCGGGACAGTGTGCTTGGAGACCCAGTACTTC. Residues: CASSRAGTVCLETQYF.

The chain recombines TRBV7-2 with TRBJ1-2; weak D call: TRBD1 (5 bases). CDR1 is SGHTA, CDR2 FQGNSA, per germline. Trimming left V 5 bases short and J 6 bases short, with 25 bases between. The CDR3 totals 17 residues. CDR3 loop: CASSPPYYKPGGDGYTF. The CDR3 DNA sequence: TGTGCCAGCAGCCCCCCTTATTATAAACCGGGGGGGGATGGCTACACCTTC. The entire variable domain, with the rest obtained from reference TRBV7-2 and TRBJ1-2, is as follows: GAGVSQSPSNKVTEKGKDVELRCDPISGHTALYWYRQSLGQGLEFLIYFQGNSAPDKSGLPSDRFSAERTGGSVSTLTIQRTQQEDSAVYLCASSPPYYKPGGDGYTFGSGTRLTVV.

V usage is TRBV13 and J usage is TRBJ1-6; D possibly corresponds to TRBD1 (5 bases). The CDR3 loop spans 13 amino acids. V was pared by 2 bases and J by 9 bases, with 8 bases between. CDR1 is PRHDT, CDR2 FYEKMQ, per germline (reference sequence). Written as DNA, the CDR3 is TGTGCCAGCAGCTTAAGGGGTTCTTCACCCCTCCACTTT. Translating gives CASSLRGSSPLHF.

This clone showed up just a few times. V is TRBV15 and J is TRBJ1-2; D is ambiguous. This CDR3 region has 17 residues. Germline CDR1 LNHNV, CDR2 YYDKDF (reference sequence). Trimming took off 0 bases at V and 8 bases at J, with 22 bases between the two ends. The CDR3 DNA reads TGTGCCACCAGCAGAGACACTGGACGGACTCCTGCCGGGGGCTACACCTTC. Translated: CATSRDTGRTPAGGYTF.

As concerns this clone: This specimen includes other DNA sequences encoding the same CDR3. This CDR3 is CASSSTGGGYTF. The CDR3, as DNA: TGTGCCAGCAGTTCGACAGGGGGCGGCTACACCTTC. The chain is built from TRBV6-6 and TRBJ1-2, with 10 bases matching TRBD1. The CDR3 covers 12 residues. Germline CDR1 reads MNHNY; CDR2 reads SVGAGI (reference sequence). J lost 8 bases, V lost 4 bases, and 1 base had no gene match.